This TCR beta chain is from a study of T cells in Graves' hyperthyroidism and ophthalmopathy. Background on the study: The initial diagnosis was the point when peripheral blood was collected, ahead of any treatment. Study-level findings and limits: Most expanded thyroid clonotypes above 0.001 recurred in blood. Median prediction lead before ophthalmopathy onset was around 7 months with the model.

This clonotype was detected many times. No antigen is known for it. A read error may produce the germline difference seen at one junction end. A patient was excluded if there was uncontrolled infection, other autoimmune disease, pregnancy or lactation. RNA transcripts provided the source from which TCR beta CDR3 regions were amplified. Researchers ran a first-round RT-PCR on the TCR CDR3 using the HTBI primer set. TCRdb redid the calling of the multiplex PCR reads with MiXCR, one entry per CDR3 protein. The profile shows about 740,000 distinct CDR3 sequences, 12% to 15% of them singletons. The CDR3 spans 13 residues. Germline values: CDR1 GTSNPN, CDR2 SVGIG (reference sequence).

Sequencing was done on a sample of blood. The chain links TRBV30 to TRBJ2-1; no reliable D call. This receptor was taken from a woman under 30 with Graves' hyperthyroidism. The CDR3 bases are TGTGCCTGGAGTGTACAAGCCTACACTGAGCAGTTCTTC. It translates to CAWSVQAYTEQFF.